The 22 T cell receptor beta chains given below trace back to one sample, sequenced in a study of vaccination effects on CD4 cells after COVID-19. Their specific antigens are unknown. CD4+ T cell isolation took place after about nine days of culture. BNT162b2 vaccine or mRNA-1273 vaccine was given to participants in two doses. Generated by immunoSEQ multiplex PCR, the TCRdb table keeps only in-frame clones and is missing some. Of just under 75,000 clones detected, approximately 73% appear once; the ten largest clones hold less than 2.5%. The source material was CD4+ T cells from PBMCs cultured without peptide, sampled after COVID-19 vaccination. The receptors stem from a human donor who received a COVID-19 vaccine.

V is TRBV29-1 and J is TRBJ1-1; D remains ambiguous. CDR3 length equals 14 residues. The germline gives CDR1 SQVTM, CDR2 ANQGSEA. The V end lost 3 bases, the J end lost 6 bases, and 17 bases lay between the germline ends. The CDR3 DNA is TGCAGCGTTGACTACGACCAGAATGACGCTGAAGCTTTCTTT. This gives the protein CSVDYDQNDAEAFF.

This chain joins TRBV24-1 and TRBJ2-2, with D unclear. V was shortened by 4 bases and J by 4 bases, with 12 bases between the two germline ends. The CDR3 is 15 residues long. Per germline, CDR1 KGHDR and CDR2 SFDVKD. CDR3 amino acids: CATSDQTRPTGELFF. The CDR3 region has the DNA TGTGCCACCAGTGACCAAACACGCCCCACCGGGGAGCTGTTTTTT.

V usage is TRBV6-5 and J usage is TRBJ2-3; D possibly corresponds to TRBD1 (6 bases). CDR1 and CDR2 from the germline V gene are MNHEY and SVGAGI. This CDR3 is 15 amino acids long. V lost 3 bases and J 1 base, leaving 11 bases between the germline ends. Here the CDR3 reads CASSYKRQGTDTQYF. CDR3 sequence (DNA): TGTGCCAGCAGTTATAAGAGACAGGGCACAGATACGCAGTATTTT.

Here the CDR3 reads CASSLLTLGRTKPQHF. CDR3 bases: TGTGCCAGCAGTTTACTAACATTGGGGCGGACGAAGCCCCAGCATTTT. The rearrangement uses TRBV28 and TRBJ1-5; a possible D gene is TRBD1 (5 bases). CDR1 and CDR2 (germline): MDHEN, SYDVKM. Trimming removed 2 bases at V and 8 bases at J, with 19 bases between. The CDR3 spans 16 residues.

Notes on this clone: At one end, the junction sequence differs from germline, possibly due to a read error. The chain carries TRBV12-3 or TRBV12-4 and TRBJ2-3; 10 bases are a match to TRBD2. The CDR3 loop spans 13 amino acids. The CDR3 is CASTSTASGGTVF. The CDR3 DNA sequence: TGTGCCAGCACGTCCACGGCTAGCGGGGGTACCGTTTTT.

CDR3 in amino acids: CATSDPGTGVTGELFF. The CDR3 DNA reads TGTGCCACCAGTGACCCCGGGACAGGGGTCACCGGGGAGCTGTTTTTT. The rearrangement links TRBV24-1 to TRBJ2-2, with 10 positions matching TRBD1. The V segment lost 4 bases and the J segment 4 bases; nucleotides outside the gene matches: 5. The CDR3 length is 16 residues. Germline assignment: CDR1 KGHDR and CDR2 SFDVKD.

This clone was seen a handful of times. The chain joins TRBV10-1 to TRBJ2-1; 13 nucleotides match TRBD2. The length of the CDR3 is 15 residues. The germline gives CDR1 WNHNN, CDR2 SYGVQD (reference sequence). The junction had 5 bases not matched to a gene; V was cut back by 5 bases and J by 7 bases. DNA of the CDR3: TGCGCCAGCAGTACTAGCGGGGGGGCCAGGAATGAGCAGTTCTTC. Amino acids: CASSTSGGARNEQFF.

J is TRBJ2-2 and V is TRBV5-4; D is ambiguous. The CDR3 extends over 17 amino acids. Germline V gene lookup returns CDR1 SGHNT and CDR2 YYREEE (reference sequence). The V end lost 0 bases, the J end lost 2 bases, and 14 bases lay between the germline ends. The CDR3 protein is CASSLAGRTGNTGELFF. Here the CDR3 DNA reads TGTGCCAGCAGCTTGGCCGGAAGGACCGGTAACACCGGGGAGCTGTTTTTT.

This clone was seen just once. The rearrangement uses TRBV2 and TRBJ1-6; 7 bases are shared with TRBD1. This CDR3 comprises 15 residues. J was trimmed by 9 bases and V by 6 bases; bases with no gene match: 11. Germline V CDR1 and CDR2: SNHLY, FYNNEI. This CDR3 is CASRTGTAGFSPLHF. The CDR3 region has the DNA TGTGCCAGCAGGACCGGGACAGCGGGGTTTTCACCCCTCCACTTT.

This rearrangement joins TRBV7-2 to TRBJ1-1; no definite D call. This CDR3 has 15 residues. Germline V gene lookup returns CDR1 SGHTA and CDR2 FQGNSA. Deletions cut 2 bases from V and 5 bases from J, with 15 bases between. DNA of the CDR3: TGTGCCAGCAGCTTAACGGGCTTCGCGGGGACTGAAGCTTTCTTT. Its protein product is CASSLTGFAGTEAFF.

The chain uses TRBV30 and TRBJ2-5, with 7 bases matching TRBD1. V lost 3 bases and J lost 2; bases outside the gene matches: 9. The germline CDR1 and CDR2 sequences are GTSNPN and SVGIG (reference sequence). The CDR3 is made up of 15 amino acids. In nucleotides, the CDR3 is TGTGCCTGGAGCCTCAAGGGGGCACGACAAGAGACCCAGTACTTC. Encoded protein: CAWSLKGARQETQYF. The variable domain in full, with the rest retrieved from reference TRBV30 and TRBJ2-5, is SQTIHQWPATLVQPVGSPLSLECTVEGTSNPNLYWYRQAAGRGLQLLFYSVGIGQISSEVPQNLSASRPQDRQFILSSKKLLLSDSGFYLCAWSLKGARQETQYFGPGTRLLVL.

The V gene is TRBV6-5, the J gene TRBJ2-7, with D perhaps TRBD1 or TRBD2 (5 bases each). Trimming stripped 8 bases from V and 0 bases from J, with 14 bases between. Germline V gives CDR1 MNHEY, CDR2 SVGAGI. The CDR3 length is 14 residues. The CDR3 sequence is CASGDRLSSYEQYV. The CDR3 DNA reads as TGTGCCAGCGGAGACAGACTAAGCTCCTACGAGCAGTACGTC.

V gene TRBV4-2 combines with J gene TRBJ1-4; TRBD1 agrees at 7 bases. Germline loops: CDR1 LGHNA, CDR2 YNFKEQ. V was pared by 3 bases and J by 7 bases, with 5 bases of the junction left unmatched. This CDR3 comprises 14 residues. The CDR3 DNA reads TGTGCCAGCAGCCATAGACAGGGAGGTGAAAAACTGTTTTTT. Translated: CASSHRQGGEKLFF.

This chain uses TRBV5-6 with TRBJ1-2; D is unresolved. V was clipped by 4 bases and J by 8 bases, with 12 bases between them. The V gene's germline CDR1 is SGHDT and CDR2 YYEEEE. The CDR3 sequence is 12 residues long. The CDR3: CASSRTSTGYTF. The DNA of the CDR3 is TGTGCCAGCAGCCGCACCAGCACGGGCTACACCTTC.

This clone was picked up one time. The rearrangement uses TRBV18 and TRBJ2-3; 8 bases agree with TRBD1. The ends lost 0 bases at V and 4 bases at J; junction bases unmatched: 9. CDR1 KGHSH and CDR2 LQKENI come from the germline V gene. The CDR3 sequence is 17 residues long. The CDR3 here is CASSPPLGEQGADTQYF. The CDR3 region has the DNA TGTGCCAGCTCACCACCTTTGGGAGAACAGGGGGCAGATACGCAGTATTTT.

This clone was seen more than once but under ten times. The rearrangement links TRBV19 to TRBJ2-2; 7 nucleotides agree with TRBD1. The CDR3 has 15 amino acids. Germline V gene data show CDR1 as LNHDA and CDR2 as SQIVND (reference sequence). J was trimmed by 2 bases and V by 4 bases; bases with no gene match: 4. This chain's CDR3 is CASSRGTVNTGELFF. CDR3 DNA sequence: TGTGCCAGTAGTAGGGGGACAGTCAACACCGGGGAGCTGTTTTTT. The complete variable domain, with remaining parts taken from reference TRBV19 and TRBJ2-2, reads DGGITQSPKYLFRKEGQNVTLSCEQNLNHDAMYWYRQDPGQGLRLIYYSQIVNDFQKGDIAEGYSVSREKKESFPLTVTSAQKNPTAFYLCASSRGTVNTGELFFGEGSRLTVL.

This clone showed up just a few times. The chain joins TRBV6-5 to TRBJ2-1; D remains ambiguous. The CDR3 loop spans 14 amino acids. CDR1 and CDR2 from the germline V gene are MNHEY and SVGAGI. The V end was cut by 4 bases, the J end by 6 bases, with 13 bases between. The chain's CDR3 is CASSSKDRFNEQFF. The CDR3 region has the DNA TGTGCCAGCAGTTCTAAGGATCGATTCAATGAGCAGTTCTTC.

The chain combines TRBV5-5 with TRBJ1-3; no definite D call. CDR1 is SGHKS, CDR2 YYEKEE, per germline (reference sequence). V lost 4 bases and J lost 2, with 16 bases in between. CDR3 length: 16 amino acids. CDR3 loop: CASSDFRARTGNTIYF. CDR3 bases: TGTGCCAGCAGCGATTTCCGGGCGAGAACTGGAAACACCATATATTTT.

The chain has TRBV6-1 and TRBJ1-4, with 8 bases lining up with TRBD1. The germline CDR1 and CDR2 sequences are MNHNS and SASEGT. The CDR3 loop spans 15 amino acids. V dropped 0 bases and J dropped 3; count of bases not matched to a gene: 0. Here the CDR3 DNA reads TGTGCCAGCAGTGAAGCGACAGGGGCTAATGAAAAACTGTTTTTT. This encodes CASSEATGANEKLFF.

The chain is built from TRBV15 and TRBJ2-3, with D unresolved. V gave up 2 bases and J gave up 6 bases, with 18 bases separating them. The CDR3 runs to 16 residues. CDR1 LNHNV and CDR2 YYDKDF come from the germline V gene (reference sequence). The DNA for the CDR3 is TGTGCCACCAGCAGAACTCGGACCGGTATTACGGATACGCAGTATTTT. Translation: CATSRTRTGITDTQYF.

The J gene is TRBJ1-6, the V gene TRBV4-3; D is undetermined. Germline assignment: CDR1 LGHNA and CDR2 YSLEER. The V and J ends lost 1 base and 5 bases respectively, with 9 bases between them. The CDR3 is 15 amino acids. CDR3 amino acids: CASSQGRTHNSPLHF. The CDR3 DNA follows: TGCGCCAGCAGCCAAGGACGGACCCATAATTCACCCCTCCACTTT.

The rearrangement joins TRBV5-1 to TRBJ2-3; D call uncertain. Germline CDR1 reads SGHRS; CDR2 reads YFSETQ. This CDR3 has 14 residues. V gave up 4 bases and J gave up 1 base, with 10 bases separating them. The CDR3 here is CASSIGGGTDTQYF. In DNA, the CDR3 is TGCGCCAGCAGCATTGGTGGGGGCACAGATACGCAGTATTTT.